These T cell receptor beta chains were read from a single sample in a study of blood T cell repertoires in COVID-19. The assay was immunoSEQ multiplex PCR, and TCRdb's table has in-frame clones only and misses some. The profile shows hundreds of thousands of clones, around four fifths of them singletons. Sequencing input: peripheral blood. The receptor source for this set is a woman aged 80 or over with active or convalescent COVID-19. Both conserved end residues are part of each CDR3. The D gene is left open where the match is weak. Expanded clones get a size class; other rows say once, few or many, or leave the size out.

CDR3aa: CARSLCTFSPNEKLFF
CDR3nt: TGTGCCAGAAGCTTATGCACTTTCTCACCTAATGAAAAACTGTTTTTT
j_gene: TRBJ1-4
abundance: few
v_gene: TRBV7-5
d_gene: NA

CDR3aa: CASSKTGLFDTIYF
CDR3nt: TGTGCCAGCAGTAAGACAGGGCTCTTTGACACCATATATTTT
j_gene: TRBJ1-3
abundance: NA
v_gene: TRBV2
d_gene: TRBD1

CDR3aa: CASSQDHDSGAGELFF
CDR3nt: TGTGCCAGCAGCCAAGACCATGACAGTGGTGCCGGGGAGCTGTTTTTT
j_gene: TRBJ2-2
abundance: once
v_gene: TRBV3-1/TRBV3-2
d_gene: NA

CDR3aa: CASRGQGAGYTF
CDR3nt: TGTGCCAGCAGGGGACAGGGAGCTGGCTACACCTTC
j_gene: TRBJ1-2
abundance: NA
v_gene: TRBV12-3/TRBV12-4
d_gene: TRBD1

CDR3aa: CASSHGQGTDTQYF
CDR3nt: TGCGCCAGCAGCCACGGACAGGGCACAGATACGCAGTATTTT
j_gene: TRBJ2-3
abundance: NA
v_gene: TRBV5-1
d_gene: TRBD1

CDR3aa: CASSPGGTGDLGYTF
CDR3nt: TGTGCCAGCAGCCCGGGTGGGACAGGGGATCTCGGCTACACCTTC
j_gene: TRBJ1-2
abundance: NA
v_gene: TRBV7-9
d_gene: TRBD1

CDR3aa: CASSPDSTQETQYF
CDR3nt: TGTGCCAGCAGTCCTGACAGTACTCAAGAGACCCAGTACTTC
j_gene: TRBJ2-5
abundance: NA
v_gene: TRBV5-4
d_gene: NA

CDR3aa: CASSRDKRAQYF
CDR3nt: TGTGCCAGCAGCCGGGACAAACGAGCGCAGTATTTT
j_gene: TRBJ2-3
abundance: NA
v_gene: TRBV5-4
d_gene: NA

CDR3aa: CASSLAGGLGSYNEQFF
CDR3nt: TGCGCCAGCAGCTTGGCGGGGGGGCTCGGGAGCTACAATGAGCAGTTCTTC
j_gene: TRBJ2-1
abundance: once
v_gene: TRBV5-1
d_gene: TRBD2

CDR3aa: CASSQAQKRDTQYF
CDR3nt: TGCGCCAGCAGCCAAGCCCAAAAGAGGGATACGCAGTATTTT
j_gene: TRBJ2-3
abundance: NA
v_gene: TRBV4-3
d_gene: NA

CDR3aa: CASSHGGEQFF
CDR3nt: TGCGCCAGCAGCCACGGGGGTGAGCAGTTCTTC
j_gene: TRBJ2-1
abundance: NA
v_gene: TRBV4-1
d_gene: NA

CDR3aa: CASTRTGSYEQYF
CDR3nt: TGTGCCAGCACCAGGACTGGATCCTACGAGCAGTACTTC
j_gene: TRBJ2-7
abundance: NA
v_gene: TRBV12-3/TRBV12-4
d_gene: NA

CDR3aa: CASSVDTGQINYGYTF
CDR3nt: TGTGCCAGCAGCGTAGATACTGGACAGATTAACTATGGCTACACCTTC
j_gene: TRBJ1-2
abundance: NA
v_gene: TRBV9
d_gene: NA

CDR3aa: CASSLDRGLYNEQFF
CDR3nt: TGTGCCAGCAGCCTCGACAGGGGGCTTTACAATGAGCAGTTCTTC
j_gene: TRBJ2-1
abundance: NA
v_gene: TRBV7-9
d_gene: TRBD1

CDR3aa: CASSLASRETQYF
CDR3nt: TGTGCCAGCAGCTTAGCGTCCCGGGAGACCCAGTACTTC
j_gene: TRBJ2-5
abundance: NA
v_gene: TRBV7-6
d_gene: NA

CDR3aa: CASSYGGGSYNEQFF
CDR3nt: TGTGCCAGCAGCTATGGGGGGGGAAGCTACAATGAGCAGTTCTTC
j_gene: TRBJ2-1
abundance: NA
v_gene: TRBV7-2
d_gene: TRBD2

CDR3aa: CAWGGPDRVWVQYF
CDR3nt: TGTGCCTGGGGCGGACCTGACAGGGTATGGGTGCAGTACTTC
j_gene: TRBJ2-7
abundance: NA
v_gene: TRBV30
d_gene: TRBD1

CDR3aa: CASSQLAGGTDTQYF
CDR3nt: TGTGCCAGCTCCCAGTTAGCGGGAGGTACAGATACGCAGTATTTT
j_gene: TRBJ2-3
abundance: NA
v_gene: TRBV18
d_gene: TRBD2

CDR3aa: CASSYSGLADYEQYF
CDR3nt: TGTGCCAGCAGTTACTCGGGGCTAGCGGACTACGAGCAGTACTTC
j_gene: TRBJ2-7
abundance: NA
v_gene: TRBV6-5
d_gene: TRBD2

CDR3aa: CASINPGGTMEFF
CDR3nt: TGTGCCAGTATCAACCCGGGAGGGACTATGGAGTTCTTC
j_gene: TRBJ2-1
abundance: NA
v_gene: TRBV19
d_gene: TRBD2

CDR3aa: CASGEGQGAGGYTF
CDR3nt: TGTGCCAGTGGAGAAGGACAGGGGGCTGGCGGCTACACCTTC
j_gene: TRBJ1-2
abundance: many
v_gene: TRBV19
d_gene: TRBD1

CDR3aa: CASSPKRQSGNTIYF
CDR3nt: TGTGCCAGCAGCCCCAAGAGGCAGTCCGGAAACACCATATATTTT
j_gene: TRBJ1-3
abundance: NA
v_gene: TRBV5-6
d_gene: NA

CDR3aa: CASSITAGYGYTF
CDR3nt: TGTGCCAGCAGTATTACGGCGGGCTATGGCTACACCTTC
j_gene: TRBJ1-2
abundance: NA
v_gene: TRBV6-5
d_gene: NA

CDR3aa: CASSPRDRVTEAFF
CDR3nt: TGTGCCAGCAGCCCACGGGACAGAGTCACTGAAGCTTTCTTT
j_gene: TRBJ1-1
abundance: NA
v_gene: TRBV7-2
d_gene: TRBD1

CDR3aa: CAWRRGSGIFTDTQYF
CDR3nt: TGTGCCTGGAGGAGAGGTAGCGGGATTTTCACAGATACGCAGTATTTT
j_gene: TRBJ2-3
abundance: NA
v_gene: TRBV30
d_gene: TRBD2

CDR3aa: CASSPDRDSYEQYF
CDR3nt: TGTGCCAGCAGCCCCGACAGGGACTCCTACGAGCAGTACTTC
j_gene: TRBJ2-7
abundance: NA
v_gene: TRBV11-1
d_gene: TRBD1

CDR3aa: CASSLGTTGELFF
CDR3nt: TGTGCCAGCAGCTTGGGGACAACCGGGGAGCTGTTTTTT
j_gene: TRBJ2-2
abundance: NA
v_gene: TRBV5-6
d_gene: NA

CDR3aa: CASSDPGEASGANVLTF
CDR3nt: TGTGCCAGCAGCGATCCCGGTGAGGCCTCTGGGGCCAACGTCCTGACTTTC
j_gene: TRBJ2-6
abundance: NA
v_gene: TRBV9
d_gene: NA

CDR3aa: CASARQGNRQLAEAFF
CDR3nt: TGTGCCAGCGCACGACAGGGGAACCGCCAATTGGCTGAAGCTTTCTTT
j_gene: TRBJ1-1
abundance: NA
v_gene: TRBV7-2
d_gene: TRBD1

CDR3aa: CASSQAGGTFASYEQYF
CDR3nt: TGTGCCAGCAGCCAAGCAGGGGGGACGTTCGCGAGCTACGAGCAGTACTTC
j_gene: TRBJ2-7
abundance: NA
v_gene: TRBV14
d_gene: NA

CDR3aa: CASSQVTPGQQYSNQPQHF
CDR3nt: TGTGCCAGCAGCCAGGTTACTCCGGGACAGCAATATAGCAATCAGCCCCAGCATTTT
j_gene: TRBJ1-5
abundance: NA
v_gene: TRBV4-2
d_gene: TRBD1

CDR3aa: CASSTWTSGSGDTQYF
CDR3nt: TGTGCCAGCAGTACATGGACTAGCGGGAGTGGGGATACGCAGTATTTT
j_gene: TRBJ2-3
abundance: NA
v_gene: TRBV6-2/TRBV6-3
d_gene: TRBD2

CDR3aa: CASSLDRAGTPLKNEQYF
CDR3nt: TGTGCCAGCAGCTTAGATAGGGCCGGGACTCCACTTAAGAACGAGCAGTACTTC
j_gene: TRBJ2-7
abundance: NA
v_gene: TRBV11-3
d_gene: NA

CDR3aa: CASSLVQGRSREQFF
CDR3nt: TGTGCCAGCAGCTTAGTTCAGGGGCGTTCTCGTGAGCAGTTCTTC
j_gene: TRBJ2-1
abundance: NA
v_gene: TRBV7-6
d_gene: NA

CDR3aa: CASSIAELAGYNEQFF
CDR3nt: TGTGCCAGTAGTATAGCTGAGCTAGCCGGATACAATGAGCAGTTCTTC
j_gene: TRBJ2-1
abundance: NA
v_gene: TRBV19
d_gene: NA

CDR3aa: CASRDRGPIYGYTF
CDR3nt: TGTGCCAGCAGAGACAGGGGGCCGATCTATGGCTACACCTTC
j_gene: TRBJ1-2
abundance: NA
v_gene: TRBV28
d_gene: TRBD1

CDR3aa: CASSLDAQAPYEQYF
CDR3nt: TGTGCCAGCAGCTTAGATGCGCAGGCCCCCTACGAGCAGTACTTC
j_gene: TRBJ2-7
abundance: NA
v_gene: TRBV7-2
d_gene: NA

CDR3aa: CASSDAGALSYEQYF
CDR3nt: TGTGCCAGCAGCGACGCGGGGGCCCTCTCCTACGAGCAGTACTTC
j_gene: TRBJ2-7
abundance: NA
v_gene: TRBV2
d_gene: NA

CDR3aa: CASSERVNEQFF
CDR3nt: TGTGCCAGCAGTGAACGAGTCAATGAGCAGTTCTTC
j_gene: TRBJ2-1
abundance: once
v_gene: TRBV2
d_gene: NA

CDR3aa: CASSGRRRGSGNTIYF
CDR3nt: TGTGCCAGCAGTGGCAGGAGAAGGGGCTCTGGAAACACCATATATTTT
j_gene: TRBJ1-3
abundance: NA
v_gene: TRBV28
d_gene: NA

CDR3aa: CASSRDGNPYYNEQFF
CDR3nt: TGTGCCAGCAGTAGAGACGGGAATCCTTACTACAATGAGCAGTTCTTC
j_gene: TRBJ2-1
abundance: NA
v_gene: TRBV5-5
d_gene: NA

CDR3aa: CASSYAKREETQYF
CDR3nt: TGCGCCAGCAGCTACGCAAAGAGGGAGGAGACCCAGTACTTC
j_gene: TRBJ2-5
abundance: NA
v_gene: TRBV5-1
d_gene: NA

CDR3aa: CASSLEGRTEGYTF
CDR3nt: TGTGCCAGCAGCTTAGAGGGGCGGACAGAGGGCTACACCTTC
j_gene: TRBJ1-2
abundance: NA
v_gene: TRBV11-3
d_gene: NA

CDR3aa: CASSPPDRATLQETQYF
CDR3nt: TGTGCCAGCTCACCACCGGACAGGGCGACCTTACAAGAGACCCAGTACTTC
j_gene: TRBJ2-5
abundance: NA
v_gene: TRBV18
d_gene: TRBD1

CDR3aa: CASSSATSGKNEQFF
CDR3nt: TGTGCCAGCAGTTCCGCGACTAGCGGGAAAAATGAGCAGTTCTTC
j_gene: TRBJ2-1
abundance: few
v_gene: TRBV6-5
d_gene: TRBD2

CDR3aa: CASSPGQGNIQYF
CDR3nt: TGTGCCAGCAGCCCCGGACAGGGGAACATTCAGTACTTC
j_gene: TRBJ2-4
abundance: NA
v_gene: TRBV7-3
d_gene: TRBD1

CDR3aa: CASQAGIYEQYF
CDR3nt: TGCGCATCACAGGCGGGGATATACGAGCAGTACTTC
j_gene: TRBJ2-7
abundance: NA
v_gene: TRBV6-5
d_gene: NA

CDR3aa: CASSLGGHLEAFF
CDR3nt: TGTGCCAGCAGCTTAGGTGGACATCTCGAAGCTTTCTTT
j_gene: TRBJ1-1
abundance: once
v_gene: TRBV11-2
d_gene: NA

CDR3aa: CASSSGQGMHYEQYF
CDR3nt: TGTGCCAGCAGCTCGGGACAGGGTATGCACTACGAGCAGTACTTC
j_gene: TRBJ2-7
abundance: NA
v_gene: TRBV5-4
d_gene: TRBD1

CDR3aa: CASSLPPRGNTEAFF
CDR3nt: TGTGCCAGCAGCTTACCCCCCAGGGGGAACACTGAAGCTTTCTTT
j_gene: TRBJ1-1
abundance: NA
v_gene: TRBV7-8
d_gene: NA

CDR3aa: CASSLGYFQETQYF
CDR3nt: TGTGCCAGCAGCTTGGGGTACTTCCAAGAGACCCAGTACTTC
j_gene: TRBJ2-5
abundance: NA
v_gene: TRBV5-4
d_gene: NA

CDR3aa: CASSLGGQGSQHF
CDR3nt: TGTGCCAGCAGCTTAGGGGGGCAGGGATCCCAGCATTTT
j_gene: TRBJ1-5
abundance: NA
v_gene: TRBV7-9
d_gene: NA

CDR3aa: CASSLSLGANTEAFF
CDR3nt: TGTGCCAGCAGTTTAAGTCTGGGGGCGAACACTGAAGCTTTCTTT
j_gene: TRBJ1-1
abundance: few
v_gene: TRBV28
d_gene: NA

CDR3aa: CASSYRTGSYNSPLHF
CDR3nt: TGTGCCAGCAGCTACCGGACAGGGAGCTATAATTCACCCCTCCACTTT
j_gene: TRBJ1-6
abundance: NA
v_gene: TRBV7-2
d_gene: TRBD1

CDR3aa: CASSFSGDSSYNEQFF
CDR3nt: TGCGCCAGCAGCTTTAGCGGGGATAGCTCCTACAATGAGCAGTTCTTC
j_gene: TRBJ2-1
abundance: NA
v_gene: TRBV5-1
d_gene: TRBD2

CDR3aa: CASSRGGKVTGYTF
CDR3nt: TGTGCCAGTAGTCGTGGGGGGAAGGTGACTGGCTACACCTTC
j_gene: TRBJ1-2
abundance: NA
v_gene: TRBV19
d_gene: NA

CDR3aa: CATKSRDNYNEQFF
CDR3nt: TGTGCCACAAAGTCCAGGGACAACTACAATGAGCAGTTCTTC
j_gene: TRBJ2-1
abundance: NA
v_gene: TRBV19
d_gene: NA

CDR3aa: CASSAGVNNEQFF
CDR3nt: TGTGCGTCCTCCGCGGGAGTTAACAATGAGCAGTTCTTC
j_gene: TRBJ2-1
abundance: many
v_gene: TRBV7-8
d_gene: TRBD2

CDR3aa: CASSQAVAGNYGYTF
CDR3nt: TGTGCCAGCAGCCAAGCTGTGGCGGGAAACTATGGCTACACCTTC
j_gene: TRBJ1-2
abundance: NA
v_gene: TRBV3-1/TRBV3-2
d_gene: NA

CDR3aa: CAISDSGAVGEQYF
CDR3nt: TGTGCCATCAGTGATAGTGGGGCGGTGGGGGAGCAGTACTTC
j_gene: TRBJ2-7
abundance: NA
v_gene: TRBV10-3
d_gene: NA